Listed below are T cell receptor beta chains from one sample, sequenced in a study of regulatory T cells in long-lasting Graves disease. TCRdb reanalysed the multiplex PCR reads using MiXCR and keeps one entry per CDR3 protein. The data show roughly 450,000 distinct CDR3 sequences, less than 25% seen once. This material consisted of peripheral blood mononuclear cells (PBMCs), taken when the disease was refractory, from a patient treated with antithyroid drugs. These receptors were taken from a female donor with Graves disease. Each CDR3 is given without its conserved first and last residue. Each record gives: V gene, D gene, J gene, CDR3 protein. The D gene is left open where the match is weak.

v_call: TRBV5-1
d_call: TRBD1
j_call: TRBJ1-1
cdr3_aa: ASSRGVRDRVTNTEAF

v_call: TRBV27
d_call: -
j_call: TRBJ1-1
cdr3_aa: ASVSQASGTEAF

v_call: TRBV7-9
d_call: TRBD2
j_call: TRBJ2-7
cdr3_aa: ASTRTRGLAGYEQY

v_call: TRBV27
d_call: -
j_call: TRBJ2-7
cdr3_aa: ASSPYYEQY

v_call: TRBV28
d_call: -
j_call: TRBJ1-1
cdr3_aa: ASSLLGTRNTEAF

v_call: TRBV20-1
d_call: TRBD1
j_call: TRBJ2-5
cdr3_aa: SATGTGLETQY

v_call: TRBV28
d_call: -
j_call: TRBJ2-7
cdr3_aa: ASSPIGKSYEQY

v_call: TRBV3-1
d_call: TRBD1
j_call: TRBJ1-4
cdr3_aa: ASSQIGQGLREKLF

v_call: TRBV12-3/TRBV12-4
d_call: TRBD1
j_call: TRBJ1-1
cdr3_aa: ASSQGQGLGEAF

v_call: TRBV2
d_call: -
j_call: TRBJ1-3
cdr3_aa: ASSEDYRVNGSGNTIY

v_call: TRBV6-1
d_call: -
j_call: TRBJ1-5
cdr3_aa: ASTEGGVRPRDQPQH

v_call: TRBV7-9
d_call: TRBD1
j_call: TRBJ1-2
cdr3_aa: ASSFGTGQGYGYT